This T cell receptor beta chain appears in the sequencing data of a study of glioma-infiltrating T cells after dendritic cell vaccination. About the study: Between the early 2000s and the early 2010s, patients got autologous tumor lysate-pulsed dendritic cell vaccines. The vaccine used monocyte-derived dendritic cells pulsed overnight with autologous tumor lysate.

No glioblastoma patient carried an isocitrate dehydrogenase mutation. Primers: 60 V beta forward and 13 J beta reverse. The data were produced by immunoSEQ multiplex PCR, yet TCRdb's version contains in-frame clones alone and is incomplete. The data contain more than 100,000 clones, 80% to 90% of them singletons. CDR3 length: 11 amino acids. The receptor was isolated from a human donor with glioblastoma. The specimen was blood, collected before dendritic cell vaccination. The chain links TRBV21-1 to TRBJ1-6. TRBV21-1 is flagged as a pseudogene. Written as DNA, the CDR3 is TGTGCCACAGGACTTAATTCACCCCTCCACTTT. Encoded protein: CATGLNSPLHF.